This T cell receptor beta chain appears in the sequencing data of a study of glioma-infiltrating T cells after dendritic cell vaccination. The repertoire was sequenced with immunoSEQ multiplex PCR; TCRdb's copy has only in-frame clones and lacks some. The table records around 100,000 clones, 81% of them present only once. The CDR3 contains 15 residues. In germline, CDR1 is SGHNT, CDR2 YENEEA. Unmatched junction bases numbered 9, after V lost 5 bases and J lost 5 bases. Sequences were derived from blood, sampled before dendritic cell vaccination. The origin of this receptor is a human donor with glioblastoma. The chain carries TRBV11-3 and TRBJ2-5, with 9 positions matching TRBD2. CDR3 residues: CASSTRGGAWETQYF. In nucleotides, the CDR3 is TGTGCCAGCAGCACGCGGGGGGGGGCCTGGGAGACCCAGTACTTC.